This TCR beta chain was found in a study of cytotoxic CD8 clonotypes in ibrutinib-treated CLL. Profiled with immunoSEQ multiplex PCR; TCRdb holds only in-frame clones, not every one. The sample consists of 35,000 to 50,000 clones, roughly 70% of them appearing once. The germline V gene has CDR1 ENHRY and CDR2 SYGVKD. Deletions cut 4 bases from V and 5 bases from J, with 11 bases between. This CDR3 is built from 14 residues. This receptor was identified in a human donor with chronic lymphocytic leukemia. Sequenced material: PBMCs, taken at disease progression, from a patient treated with ibrutinib. The chain is built from TRBV10-3 and TRBJ2-2, with TRBD1 as a possible D gene (5 bases). In DNA form, the CDR3 reads TGTGCCATCAGTGCCGGACGACAGACCGGGGAGCTGTTTTTT. The encoded protein is CAISAGRQTGELFF.